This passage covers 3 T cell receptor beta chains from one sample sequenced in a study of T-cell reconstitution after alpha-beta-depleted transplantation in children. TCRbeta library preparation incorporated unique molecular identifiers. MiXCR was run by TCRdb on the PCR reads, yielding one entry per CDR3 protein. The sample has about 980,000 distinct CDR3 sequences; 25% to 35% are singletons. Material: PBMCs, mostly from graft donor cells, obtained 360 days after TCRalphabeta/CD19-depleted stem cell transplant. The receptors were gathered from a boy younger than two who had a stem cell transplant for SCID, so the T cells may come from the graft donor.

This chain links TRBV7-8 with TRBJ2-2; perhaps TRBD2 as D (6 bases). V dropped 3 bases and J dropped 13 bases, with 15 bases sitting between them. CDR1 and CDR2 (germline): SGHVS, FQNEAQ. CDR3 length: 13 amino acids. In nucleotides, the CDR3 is TGTGCCAGCAGCTTCTTGGAGGGCCCTGGGCTGTTTTTT. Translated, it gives CASSFLEGPGLFF.

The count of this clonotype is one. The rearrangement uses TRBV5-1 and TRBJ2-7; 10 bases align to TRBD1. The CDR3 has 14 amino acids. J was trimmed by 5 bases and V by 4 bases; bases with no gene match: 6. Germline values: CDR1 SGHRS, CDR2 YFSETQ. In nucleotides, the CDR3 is TGCGCCAGCAGCCGAGGGACAGGGGTCCACGAGCAGTACTTC. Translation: CASSRGTGVHEQYF.

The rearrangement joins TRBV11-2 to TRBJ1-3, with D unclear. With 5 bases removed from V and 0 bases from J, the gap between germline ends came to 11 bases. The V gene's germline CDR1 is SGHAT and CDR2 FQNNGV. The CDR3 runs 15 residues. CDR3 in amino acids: CASSPAGRSGNTIYF. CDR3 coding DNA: TGTGCCAGCAGCCCGGCTGGGCGCTCTGGAAACACCATATATTTT.